Shown below are 18 T cell receptor beta chains from a single sample sequenced in a study of T cell responses to AZD1222 COVID-19 vaccine. Here immunoSEQ multiplex PCR was the method, and the copy in TCRdb shows in-frame clones only, minus some. The sample shows 100,000 to 130,000 clones, about 90% of them seen only once. Source: peripheral blood, taken 28 days after the second AZD1222 dose. These receptors were taken from an adult who received the AZD1222 COVID-19 vaccine.

V and J are TRBV28 and TRBJ2-7; D gene uncertain. Deletions cut 2 bases from V and 5 bases from J, with 16 bases between. This CDR3 contains 15 residues. CDR1 is MDHEN and CDR2 is SYDVKM in the germline V gene. The CDR3 here is CASSLQSPVWHEQYF. CDR3 nucleotides: TGTGCCAGCAGTTTACAGTCTCCCGTATGGCACGAGCAGTACTTC. Variable domain in full (rest from reference TRBV28 and TRBJ2-7): DVKVTQSSRYLVKRTGEKVFLECVQDMDHENMFWYRQDPGLGLRLIYFSYDVKMKEKGDIPEGYSVSREKKERFSLILESASTNQTSMYLCASSLQSPVWHEQYFGPGTRLTVT.

V is TRBV19 and J is TRBJ1-2; D not certain. The ends were cut back, 3 bases at V and 8 bases at J, with 10 bases in the middle. Per the germline V gene, CDR1 is LNHDA and CDR2 is SQIVND (reference sequence). The CDR3 has 12 residues. The DNA of the CDR3 is TGTGCCAGTAGTATCTATGGGAGAGGCTACACCTTC. Translated: CASSIYGRGYTF. Complete variable domain (other parts from reference TRBV19 and TRBJ1-2): DGGITQSPKYLFRKEGQNVTLSCEQNLNHDAMYWYRQDPGQGLRLIYYSQIVNDFQKGDIAEGYSVSREKKESFPLTVTSAQKNPTAFYLCASSIYGRGYTFGSGTRLTVV.

This chain joins TRBV10-3 and TRBJ2-2; D possibly corresponds to TRBD1 (5 bases). This CDR3 region has 12 residues. Trimming stripped 6 bases from V and 6 bases from J, with 8 bases between. Per germline, CDR1 ENHRY and CDR2 SYGVKD. CDR3 residues: CAISQGAGELFF. As DNA, the CDR3 is TGTGCCATCAGCCAGGGTGCCGGGGAGCTGTTTTTT.

The V and J genes are TRBV18 and TRBJ1-3, with D uncertain. The CDR3 runs to 15 residues. Germline V gene data show CDR1 as KGHSH and CDR2 as LQKENI. V was shortened by 3 bases and J by 0 bases, with 9 bases between the two germline ends. CDR3 sequence (DNA): TGTGCCAGCTCACCCCCCCCCGGCTCTGGAAACACCATATATTTT. Encoded protein: CASSPPPGSGNTIYF.

The gene calls are TRBV6-5 and TRBJ1-1, with TRBD1 matching over 7 bases. V gave up 10 bases and J gave up 0 bases; unmatched junction bases: 11. Germline assignment: CDR1 MNHEY and CDR2 SVGAGI. There are 15 residues in the CDR3. CDR3 region: CATTAGTEMNTEAFF. CDR3 coding DNA: TGTGCCACAACCGCCGGGACAGAGATGAACACTGAAGCTTTCTTT.

The V gene is TRBV4-1, the J gene TRBJ2-7; D gene unclear. This CDR3 is built from 16 residues. CDR1 MGHRA and CDR2 YSYEKL come from the germline V gene. Trimming cost V 4 bases and J 6 bases, with 22 bases left between them. The CDR3: CASSLQTSPRVSEQYF. CDR3 sequence (DNA): TGCGCCAGCAGCCTCCAGACATCCCCGAGAGTTTCCGAGCAGTACTTC.

This chain uses TRBV13 with TRBJ2-5; 10 positions match TRBD2. This CDR3 is built from 19 residues. Germline loops: CDR1 PRHDT, CDR2 FYEKMQ (reference sequence). V gave up 5 bases and J gave up 1 base; unmatched junction bases: 16. CDR3 protein: CASSRTASGSRGGQETQYF. The CDR3 DNA sequence: TGTGCCAGCAGCCGAACGGCTAGCGGGAGCCGCGGGGGCCAAGAGACCCAGTACTTC.

The rearrangement joins TRBV7-2 to TRBJ2-3; D gene unclear. Germline V CDR1 and CDR2: SGHTA, FQGNSA. V lost 4 bases, J lost 2 bases, and 13 bases lay in between. CDR3 length: 15 residues. The CDR3 here is CASSSSWVNTDTQYF. The CDR3 DNA reads as TGTGCCAGCAGCTCTAGTTGGGTAAACACAGATACGCAGTATTTT.

The chain joins TRBV19 to TRBJ2-1; TRBD2 matches 9 bases. Unmatched junction bases numbered 6, after V lost 3 bases and J lost 9 bases. The CDR3 sequence is 14 residues long. Germline CDR1 LNHDA, CDR2 SQIVND (reference sequence). The CDR3 DNA reads TGTGCCAGTAGTATGGTTAGCGGGAGTAGTGAGCAGTTCTTC. Protein: CASSMVSGSSEQFF.

The chain has TRBV5-4 and TRBJ1-4; no clear D. The CDR3 sequence is 12 residues long. From germline, CDR1 is SGHNT and CDR2 YYREEE (reference sequence). V shed 2 bases and J shed 5 bases, with 4 bases lying between them. The CDR3 region has the DNA TGTGCCAGCAGCTTCCTGAATGAAAAACTGTTTTTT. Translation gives CASSFLNEKLFF.

The CDR3: CASSFGARGGYTF. The CDR3 bases are TGTGCCAGCAGTTTTGGGGCCCGGGGGGGCTACACCTTC. The chain is built from TRBV28 and TRBJ1-2, with D possibly being TRBD1 (5 bases). Trimming removed 3 bases at V and 8 bases at J, with 13 bases between. This CDR3 is built from 13 residues. Germline V gives CDR1 MDHEN, CDR2 SYDVKM.

The chain employs TRBV5-1 and TRBJ1-6; TRBD1 aligns across 9 bases. CDR3 length: 19 residues. V gave up 4 bases and J gave up 0 bases; unmatched junction bases: 11. Per the germline V gene, CDR1 is SGHRS and CDR2 is YFSETQ. The CDR3 protein is CASSTGADRGSSYNSPLHF. The CDR3, as DNA: TGCGCCAGCAGCACCGGAGCCGACAGGGGGTCCTCCTATAATTCACCCCTCCACTTT.

The V and J genes are TRBV19 and TRBJ1-1, with 8 bases matching TRBD1. Germline trimming cut 4 bases from V and 4 bases from J; bases unmatched to any gene: 8. Germline V gives CDR1 LNHDA, CDR2 SQIVND (reference sequence). This CDR3 comprises 15 residues. CDR3 loop: CASSRDRGRSTEAFF. The CDR3 region has the DNA TGTGCCAGTAGTAGAGACAGGGGAAGGAGCACTGAAGCTTTCTTT.

Worth noting for this clone: In the same sample, other DNA sequences code for this CDR3. This sequence joins TRBV6-5 and TRBJ1-5; unclear D gene. Germline V CDR1 and CDR2: MNHEY, SVGAGI. Trimming stripped 6 bases from V and 0 bases from J, with 9 bases between. CDR3 length: 14 residues. CDR3 nucleotides: TGTGCCAGCAGACCGCAAAATAGCAATCAGCCCCAGCATTTT. Protein product: CASRPQNSNQPQHF.

The V gene is TRBV3-1 (or the pseudogene TRBV3-2), the J gene TRBJ1-4; tentative D call: TRBD1 (6 bases). Germline V gene lookup returns CDR1 LGHDT and CDR2 YNNKEL (reference sequence). The CDR3 runs 15 residues. V lost 2 bases and J lost 3, with 10 bases in between. CDR3 in amino acids: CASSQTGAPNEKLFF. As DNA, the CDR3 is TGTGCCAGCAGCCAAACGGGGGCTCCTAATGAAAAACTGTTTTTT.

As concerns this clone: A junction end diverges from the germline sequence, so it may reflect a read error. V gene TRBV7-2 combines with J gene TRBJ1-6, with 12 bases lining up with TRBD1. The germline V gene encodes CDR1 SGHTA and CDR2 FQGNSA. This CDR3 contains 14 residues. CDR3 residues: CASSVAGQGAHLHF. The CDR3 DNA follows: TGTGCCAGCAGCGTAGCGGGACAGGGGGCTCACCTCCACTTT.

This chain links TRBV7-9 with TRBJ2-7; D not resolved. Trimming pared 4 bases from V and 4 bases from J, leaving 14 bases between. The CDR3 covers 14 residues. The V gene's germline CDR1 is SEHNR and CDR2 FQNEAQ (reference sequence). DNA of the CDR3: TGTGCCAGCAGCTCTCCGACCGAACCTTACGAGCAGTACTTC. Translating it yields CASSSPTEPYEQYF.

The chain couples TRBV12-2 to TRBJ1-5. TRBV12-2 is a pseudogene segment. The CDR3 runs to 15 residues. The CDR3 is CASRLAGGPGQPQHF. CDR3 bases: TGTGCAAGTCGCTTAGCGGGTGGGCCGGGACAGCCCCAGCATTTT.